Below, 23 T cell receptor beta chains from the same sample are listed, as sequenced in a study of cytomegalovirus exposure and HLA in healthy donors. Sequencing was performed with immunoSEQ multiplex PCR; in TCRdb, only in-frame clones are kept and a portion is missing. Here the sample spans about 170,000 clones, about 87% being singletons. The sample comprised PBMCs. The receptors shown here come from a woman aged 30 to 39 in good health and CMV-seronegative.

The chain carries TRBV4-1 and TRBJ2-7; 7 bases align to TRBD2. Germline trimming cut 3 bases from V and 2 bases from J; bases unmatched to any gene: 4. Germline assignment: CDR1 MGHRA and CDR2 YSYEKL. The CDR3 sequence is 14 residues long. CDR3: CASSQGGTTYEQYF. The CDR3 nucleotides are TGCGCCAGCAGCCAGGGGGGGACCACCTACGAGCAGTACTTC.

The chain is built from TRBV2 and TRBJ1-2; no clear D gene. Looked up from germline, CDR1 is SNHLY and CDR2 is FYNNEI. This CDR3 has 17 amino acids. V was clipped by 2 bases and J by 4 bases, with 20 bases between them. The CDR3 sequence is CASSESAGLREAYGYTF. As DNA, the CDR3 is TGTGCCAGCAGTGAATCGGCAGGTCTGAGAGAAGCCTATGGCTACACCTTC.

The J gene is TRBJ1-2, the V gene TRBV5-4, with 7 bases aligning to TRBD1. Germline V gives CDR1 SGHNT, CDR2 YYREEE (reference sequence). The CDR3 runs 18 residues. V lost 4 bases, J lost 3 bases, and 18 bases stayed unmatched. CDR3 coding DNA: TGTGCCAGCAGCCAAGCCTCGAGCCGACAGGGTCAAGACTATGGCTACACCTTC. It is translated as CASSQASSRQGQDYGYTF.

CDR3 DNA sequence: TGCGCCAGCAGCCCGATGGCGGGACAGCTGGGTCAGCCCCAGCATTTT. Amino acid sequence: CASSPMAGQLGQPQHF. The rearrangement links TRBV4-1 to TRBJ1-5, with 7 positions matching TRBD1. This CDR3 is built from 16 residues. The V and J ends lost 4 bases and 6 bases, in that order; junction bases with no gene match: 12. Germline V CDR1 and CDR2: MGHRA, YSYEKL.

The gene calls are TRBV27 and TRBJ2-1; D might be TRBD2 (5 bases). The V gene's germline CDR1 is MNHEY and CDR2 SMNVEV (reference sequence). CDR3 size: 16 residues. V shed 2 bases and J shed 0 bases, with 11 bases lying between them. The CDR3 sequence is CASSLREKVSYNEQFF. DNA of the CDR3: TGTGCCAGCAGTTTACGGGAAAAGGTCTCCTACAATGAGCAGTTCTTC.

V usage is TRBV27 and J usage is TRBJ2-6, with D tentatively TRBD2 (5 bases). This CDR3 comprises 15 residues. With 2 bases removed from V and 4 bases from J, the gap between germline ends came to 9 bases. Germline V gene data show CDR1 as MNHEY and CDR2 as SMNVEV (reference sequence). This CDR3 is CASSLLASGANVLTF. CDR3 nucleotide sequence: TGTGCCAGCAGTTTACTAGCTTCCGGGGCCAACGTCCTGACTTTC.

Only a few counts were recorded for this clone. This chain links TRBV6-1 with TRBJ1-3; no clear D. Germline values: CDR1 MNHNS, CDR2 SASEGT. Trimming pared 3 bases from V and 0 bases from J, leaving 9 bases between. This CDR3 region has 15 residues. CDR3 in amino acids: CASSEERYSGNTIYF. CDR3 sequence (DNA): TGTGCCAGCAGTGAGGAGAGATACTCTGGAAACACCATATATTTT.

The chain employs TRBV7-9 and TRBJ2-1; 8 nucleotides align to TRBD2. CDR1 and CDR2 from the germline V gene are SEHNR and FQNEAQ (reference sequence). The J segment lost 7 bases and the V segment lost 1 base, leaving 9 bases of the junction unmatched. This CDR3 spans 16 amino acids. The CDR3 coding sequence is TGTGCCAGCAGCTTAGGCGTGGGTAGCGGGGTGAATGAGCAGTTCTTC. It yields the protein CASSLGVGSGVNEQFF.

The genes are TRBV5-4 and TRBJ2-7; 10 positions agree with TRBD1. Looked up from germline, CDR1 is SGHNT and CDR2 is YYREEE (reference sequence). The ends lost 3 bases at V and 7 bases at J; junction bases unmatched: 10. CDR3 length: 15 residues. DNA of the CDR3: TGTGCCAGCAGCTCAACCGGGACAGGGGTTGATGAGCAGTACTTC. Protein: CASSSTGTGVDEQYF.

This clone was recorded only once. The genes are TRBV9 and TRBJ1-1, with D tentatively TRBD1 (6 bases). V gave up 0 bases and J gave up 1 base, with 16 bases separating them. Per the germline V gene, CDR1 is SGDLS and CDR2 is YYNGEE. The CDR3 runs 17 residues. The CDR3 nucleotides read TGTGCCAGCAGCGTAGACCCCCAGGGGTTCGGGAACACTGAAGCTTTCTTT. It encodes CASSVDPQGFGNTEAFF.

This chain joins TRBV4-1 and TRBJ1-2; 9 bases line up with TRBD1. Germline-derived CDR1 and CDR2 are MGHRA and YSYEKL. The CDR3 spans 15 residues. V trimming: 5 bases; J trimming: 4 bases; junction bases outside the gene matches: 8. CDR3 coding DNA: TGCGCCAGCAGCTTTCCGGGACAGGGACGCTATGGCTACACCTTC. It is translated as CASSFPGQGRYGYTF.

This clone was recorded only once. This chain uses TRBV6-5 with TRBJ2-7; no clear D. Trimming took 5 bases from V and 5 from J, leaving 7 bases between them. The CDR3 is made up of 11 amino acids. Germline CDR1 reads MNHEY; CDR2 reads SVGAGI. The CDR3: CASSRNNEQYF. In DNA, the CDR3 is TGTGCCAGCAGTCGAAACAACGAGCAGTACTTC.

The CDR3 region is CASSLGTGRVTEKLFF. CDR3 coding DNA: TGCGCCAGCAGCCTAGGCACAGGACGAGTAACCGAAAAACTGTTTTTT. The chain recombines TRBV4-1 with TRBJ1-4; a possible D gene is TRBD1 (5 bases). Germline CDR1 reads MGHRA; CDR2 reads YSYEKL. The CDR3 covers 16 residues. V shed 4 bases and J shed 8 bases, with 20 bases lying between them.

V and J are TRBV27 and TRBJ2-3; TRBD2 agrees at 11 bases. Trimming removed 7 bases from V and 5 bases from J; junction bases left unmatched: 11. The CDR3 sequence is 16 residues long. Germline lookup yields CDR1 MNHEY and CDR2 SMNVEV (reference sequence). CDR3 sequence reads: CASTPGLAGGGDTQYF. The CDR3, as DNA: TGTGCCAGCACCCCCGGCCTAGCGGGGGGCGGAGATACGCAGTATTTT.

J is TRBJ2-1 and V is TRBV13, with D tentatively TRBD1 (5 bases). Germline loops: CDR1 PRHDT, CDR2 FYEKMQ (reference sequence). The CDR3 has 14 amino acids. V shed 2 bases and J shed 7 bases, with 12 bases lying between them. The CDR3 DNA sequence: TGTGCCAGCAGCTTATTTACAGGTGTAAATGAGCAGTTCTTC. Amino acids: CASSLFTGVNEQFF. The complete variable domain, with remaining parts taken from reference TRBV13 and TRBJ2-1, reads AAGVIQSPRHLIKEKRETATLKCYPIPRHDTVYWYQQGPGQDPQFLISFYEKMQSDKGSIPDRFSAQQFSDYHSELNMSSLELGDSALYFCASSLFTGVNEQFFGPGTRLTVL.

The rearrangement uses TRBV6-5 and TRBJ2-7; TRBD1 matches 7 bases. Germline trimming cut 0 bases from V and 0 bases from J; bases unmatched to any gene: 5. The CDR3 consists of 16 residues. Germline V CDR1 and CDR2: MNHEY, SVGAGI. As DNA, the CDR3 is TGTGCCAGCAGTTACTCGACAGGGTACGTCTCCTACGAGCAGTACTTC. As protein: CASSYSTGYVSYEQYF.

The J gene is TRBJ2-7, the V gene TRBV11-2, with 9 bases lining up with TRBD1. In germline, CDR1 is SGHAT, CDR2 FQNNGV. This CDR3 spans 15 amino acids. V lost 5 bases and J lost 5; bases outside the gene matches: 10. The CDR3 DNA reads TGTGCCAGCAGCCCTAGTTCGACAGGGGGTGACGAGCAGTACTTC. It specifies CASSPSSTGGDEQYF.

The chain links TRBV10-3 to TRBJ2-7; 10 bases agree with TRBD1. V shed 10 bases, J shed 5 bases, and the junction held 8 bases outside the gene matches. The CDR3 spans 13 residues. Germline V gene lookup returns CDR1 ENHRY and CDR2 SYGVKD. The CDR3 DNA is TGTGCCACCACCGGGACAGGGGAGCACGAGCAGTACTTC. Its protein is CATTGTGEHEQYF.

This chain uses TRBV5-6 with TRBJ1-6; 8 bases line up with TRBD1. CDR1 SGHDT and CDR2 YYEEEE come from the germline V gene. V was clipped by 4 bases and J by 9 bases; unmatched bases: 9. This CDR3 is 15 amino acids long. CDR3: CASSPSDREGSPLHF. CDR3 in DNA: TGTGCCAGCAGCCCTTCGGACAGGGAGGGTTCACCCCTCCACTTT.

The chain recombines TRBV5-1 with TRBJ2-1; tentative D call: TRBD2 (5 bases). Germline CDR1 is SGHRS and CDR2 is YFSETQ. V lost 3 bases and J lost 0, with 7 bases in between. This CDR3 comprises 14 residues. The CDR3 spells CASSSAGSYNEQFF. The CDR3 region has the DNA TGCGCCAGCAGCTCGGCGGGCTCCTACAATGAGCAGTTCTTC.

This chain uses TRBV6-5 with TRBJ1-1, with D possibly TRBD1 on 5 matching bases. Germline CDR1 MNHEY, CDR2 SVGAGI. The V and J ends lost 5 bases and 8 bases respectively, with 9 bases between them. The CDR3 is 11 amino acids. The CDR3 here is CASSTDIEAFF. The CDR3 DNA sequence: TGTGCCAGCAGTACGGACATAGAAGCTTTCTTT.

Here the CDR3 DNA reads TGTGCCATCAGTGAGGGACAGGGTAACTATGGCTACACCTTC. It encodes CAISEGQGNYGYTF. The rearrangement uses TRBV10-3 and TRBJ1-2; 8 bases line up with TRBD1. V dropped 2 bases and J dropped 1; count of bases not matched to a gene: 0. This CDR3 spans 14 amino acids. CDR1 and CDR2 (germline): ENHRY, SYGVKD.

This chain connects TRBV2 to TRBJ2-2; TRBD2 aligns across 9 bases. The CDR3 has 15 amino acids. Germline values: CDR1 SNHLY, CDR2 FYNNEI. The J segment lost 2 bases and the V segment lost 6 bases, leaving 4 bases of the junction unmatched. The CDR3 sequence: CASREGLANTGELFF. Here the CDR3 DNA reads TGTGCCAGCAGAGAGGGACTAGCTAACACCGGGGAGCTGTTTTTT.